Below are 13 T cell receptor beta chains sequenced from a single sample in a study of radiation and T cells in renal cell carcinoma (dated by TCRdb to 2018 to 2021). Library preparation employed the immunoSEQ multiplex PCR assay. The table comes from immuneACCESS by way of TCRdb, which keeps in-frame sequences with V and J called. Part of the clones is missing from these tables; in studies checked, under half for an unresolved V gene and the rest for unknown reasons. The sample profile shows 140,000 to 150,000 clones; approximately 86% of them were found once. Around 17% of the sample goes to the ten largest clones. The time point label for this specimen denotes: blood 4 weeks post-SBRT, at nephrectomy. The treatment or condition label here, explained by the study, means: 15 Gy SBRT to primary tumor, nephrectomy 4 weeks later. The sequences come from blood, collected from a patient whose treatment included radiotherapy and nephrectomy. The source of these receptors is a woman between 45 and 60 years old with renal cell carcinoma.

This clone was counted a single time. V is TRBV7-2 and J is TRBJ1-2; a possible D gene is TRBD1 (5 bases). Trimming removed 5 bases at V and 5 bases at J, with 12 bases between. CDR1 is SGHTA, CDR2 FQGNSA, per germline. This CDR3 is built from 13 residues. This CDR3 is CASSPRVGYGYTF. CDR3 DNA: TGTGCCAGCAGCCCCAGGGTCGGGTATGGCTACACCTTC.

The DNA of the CDR3 is TGCGCCAGCAGCTTACATGGCTCTTACAATGAGCAGTTCTTC. Translating it yields CASSLHGSYNEQFF. This chain links TRBV10-1 with TRBJ2-1; D is unresolved. Looked up from germline, CDR1 is WNHNN and CDR2 is SYGVQD (reference sequence). The CDR3 sequence is 14 residues long. Trimming shortened V by 6 bases and J by 4 bases, and 13 bases separated the two germline ends.

This clone was counted only a few times. The CDR3, as DNA: TGTGCCAGCAGCGCCCTCCAGGGAATGGGGGGTTCACCCCTCCACTTT. This translates into CASSALQGMGGSPLHF. The V and J genes are TRBV9 and TRBJ1-6; a weak D match, TRBD1 (5 bases). This CDR3 is 16 amino acids long. V was pared by 3 bases and J by 9 bases, with 19 bases between. Per the germline V gene, CDR1 is SGDLS and CDR2 is YYNGEE.

The rearrangement uses TRBV5-6 and TRBJ1-1; D gene uncertain. The germline V gene encodes CDR1 SGHDT and CDR2 YYEEEE. The CDR3 runs 13 residues. V was trimmed by 1 base and J by 2 bases, leaving 6 bases between them. For the CDR3, the DNA is TGTGCCAGCAGCTTGCCCAGCAACACTGAAGCTTTCTTT. Translation: CASSLPSNTEAFF.

Only a few counts were recorded for this clone. The CDR3 spells CASSQLKTRENIQYF. DNA of the CDR3: TGCGCCAGCAGCCAACTGAAGACGAGGGAAAACATTCAGTACTTC. The chain uses TRBV4-1 and TRBJ2-4; a possible D gene is TRBD2 (5 bases). The CDR3 consists of 15 residues. V lost 2 bases, J lost 5 bases, and 13 bases lay in between. CDR1 is MGHRA, CDR2 YSYEKL, per germline.

This clone was detected once. The chain links TRBV6-5 to TRBJ1-4; possible D gene TRBD1, 6 bases. The V end lost 4 bases, the J end lost 4 bases, and 16 bases lay between the germline ends. Germline V gene lookup returns CDR1 MNHEY and CDR2 SVGAGI. This CDR3 comprises 16 residues. The CDR3 DNA is TGTGCCAGCAGTTCACATAGGGGGTGGGATAATGAAAAACTGTTTTTT. It specifies CASSSHRGWDNEKLFF.

DNA of the CDR3: TGTGCCAGCAGCCAAGAGGGCGGGCCCTCCTACGAGCAGTACTTC. This sequence encodes CASSQEGGPSYEQYF. The chain links TRBV14 to TRBJ2-7; TRBD2 might be the D (5 bases). CDR1 and CDR2 from the germline V gene are SGHDN and FVKESK. This CDR3 has 15 residues. V lost 0 bases and J 0 bases, leaving 9 bases between the germline ends.

V and J are TRBV19 and TRBJ1-1, with a weak D call TRBD1 (6 bases). Deletions cut 3 bases from V and 0 bases from J, with 11 bases between. The CDR3 loop spans 15 amino acids. Germline assignment: CDR1 LNHDA and CDR2 SQIVND (reference sequence). The CDR3 loop reads CASSIGAGVNTEAFF. CDR3 DNA: TGTGCCAGTAGTATTGGGGCAGGGGTGAACACTGAAGCTTTCTTT.

This rearrangement joins TRBV7-9 to TRBJ1-1; D gene uncertain. Deletions cut 5 bases from V and 5 bases from J, with 12 bases between. The CDR3 has 13 amino acids. The germline V gene has CDR1 SEHNR and CDR2 FQNEAQ (reference sequence). CDR3 amino acids: CASSARAGTEAFF. DNA of the CDR3: TGTGCCAGCAGCGCCCGGGCGGGAACTGAAGCTTTCTTT.

The chain uses TRBV6-5 and TRBJ1-3; D may be TRBD1 (6 bases). Per the germline V gene, CDR1 is MNHEY and CDR2 is SVGAGI. This CDR3 spans 15 amino acids. Trimming left V 5 bases short and J 4 bases short, with 15 bases between. The CDR3 sequence: CASSPDAGTGNTIYF. CDR3 DNA sequence: TGTGCCAGCAGTCCAGACGCGGGGACAGGAAACACCATATATTTT.

This chain joins TRBV5-1 and TRBJ2-1, with 8 bases fitting TRBD2. The CDR3 is 15 residues long. CDR1 is SGHRS and CDR2 is YFSETQ in the germline V gene. With 0 bases clipped from V and 4 bases from J, the junction kept 3 bases outside the gene matches. CDR3 in DNA: TGCGCCAGCAGCTTGGAAAGCGGGGGTTACAATGAGCAGTTCTTC. Protein sequence: CASSLESGGYNEQFF.

The chain has TRBV7-3 and TRBJ2-3; TRBD2 might be the D (6 bases). The CDR3 sequence is 15 residues long. Trimming took 1 base from V and 5 from J, leaving 13 bases between them. CDR1 and CDR2 (germline): SGHTA, FQGTGA. The chain's CDR3 is CASSLRGSSGDTQYF. CDR3 nucleotides: TGTGCCAGCAGCTTAAGAGGGAGTAGCGGAGATACGCAGTATTTT.

This sequence joins TRBV4-3 and TRBJ2-6, with 10 bases fitting TRBD2. The CDR3 contains 16 residues. The trim removed 4 bases at V and 0 bases at J, leaving 0 bases unmatched. Germline lookup yields CDR1 LGHNA and CDR2 YSLEER. CDR3 sequence: CASSLAGGSGANVLTF. In nucleotides, the CDR3 is TGCGCCAGCAGCCTAGCGGGGGGCTCTGGGGCCAACGTCCTGACTTTC.